This entry concerns a single T cell receptor (beta chain). PCR involved 60 Vbeta and 13 Jbeta primers. Data came from immunoSEQ multiplex PCR; TCRdb stores just in-frame clones and leaves some out. Among 100,000 to 150,000 clones listed, approximately 69% were seen once. In germline, CDR1 is LNHDA, CDR2 SQIVND (reference sequence). CDR3 length: 14 residues. V was clipped by 7 bases and J by 4 bases, with 17 bases between them. The data stem from a study of cytomegalovirus exposure and HLA in healthy donors. The TCR comes from a man aged 35 to 55 in good health and CMV-seropositive. The V and J genes are TRBV19 and TRBJ2-7, with TRBD2 as a possible D gene (5 bases). Sequenced input: PBMCs. CDR3 residues: CASTWADGGYEQYF. In nucleotides, the CDR3 is TGTGCCAGTACTTGGGCCGACGGCGGGTACGAGCAGTACTTC.